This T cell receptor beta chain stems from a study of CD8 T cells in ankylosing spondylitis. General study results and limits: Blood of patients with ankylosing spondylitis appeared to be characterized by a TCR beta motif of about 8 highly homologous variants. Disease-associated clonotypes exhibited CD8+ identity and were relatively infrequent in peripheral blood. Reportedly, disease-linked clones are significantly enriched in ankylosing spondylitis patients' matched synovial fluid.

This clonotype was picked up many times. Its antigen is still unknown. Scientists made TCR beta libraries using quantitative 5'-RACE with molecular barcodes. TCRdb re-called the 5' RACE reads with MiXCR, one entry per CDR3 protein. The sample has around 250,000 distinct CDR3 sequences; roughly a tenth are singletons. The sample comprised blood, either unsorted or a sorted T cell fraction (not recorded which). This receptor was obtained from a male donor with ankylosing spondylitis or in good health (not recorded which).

CDR3 coding DNA: TGTGCCAGCCGGCGACTAGCGGGCAGCACAGATACGCAGTATTTT. This gives the protein CASRRLAGSTDTQYF. The chain joins TRBV6-4 to TRBJ2-3, with 10 nucleotides matching TRBD2. J was trimmed by 0 bases and V by 8 bases; bases with no gene match: 5. The CDR3 runs to 15 residues. Germline CDR1 reads MRHNA; CDR2 reads SNTAGT.